The clone carrying this T cell receptor beta chain is medium-sized by share. Germline V CDR1 and CDR2: MNHEY, SVGAGI. The CDR3 loop spans 15 amino acids. With 5 bases removed from V and 4 bases from J, the gap between germline ends came to 15 bases. The sample comes from a study of blood T cell repertoires in COVID-19. Study-wide context: Specimens from acute and convalescent COVID-19 originated in the United States, Italy and Spain. PBMCs, B-cell-depleted T cells, or T cells were the source of the cDNA or gDNA that made up the material.

This table comes from immunoSEQ multiplex PCR, and its TCRdb copy is limited to in-frame clones, with some not included. There are about 40,000 clones in the sample; roughly 80% occur only once, and about 2.5% lies in the top ten. The rearrangement joins TRBV6-5 to TRBJ1-3, with D maybe TRBD1 (6 bases). The TCR was taken from a woman aged 55-69 years with acute or convalescent COVID-19. The sequencing sample was made of peripheral blood. For the CDR3, the DNA is TGTGCCAGCAGTCCACAGGGAATTGAGGGAAACACCATATATTTT. Protein product: CASSPQGIEGNTIYF.